The source of this T cell receptor (beta chain) is a study of cytomegalovirus exposure and HLA in healthy donors. Clones were read by immunoSEQ multiplex PCR, and TCRdb kept only the in-frame ones, dropping some. The sample has 110,000 to 150,000 clones; less than 95% are singletons. Sequencing was done on a sample of PBMCs. This TCR was recovered from a man aged 18 to 29 in good health and CMV-seropositive.

The CDR3 DNA reads TGCAGCGTTGATACCGGACAAGCGGGAGGCCACTACAATGAGCAGTTCTTC. Its protein is CSVDTGQAGGHYNEQFF. The chain has TRBV29-1 and TRBJ2-1, with 9 nucleotides matching TRBD2. Germline lookup yields CDR1 SQVTM and CDR2 ANQGSEA. Trimming at V came to 3 bases and at J to 3 bases, leaving 12 bases not matched to a gene. This CDR3 contains 17 residues.